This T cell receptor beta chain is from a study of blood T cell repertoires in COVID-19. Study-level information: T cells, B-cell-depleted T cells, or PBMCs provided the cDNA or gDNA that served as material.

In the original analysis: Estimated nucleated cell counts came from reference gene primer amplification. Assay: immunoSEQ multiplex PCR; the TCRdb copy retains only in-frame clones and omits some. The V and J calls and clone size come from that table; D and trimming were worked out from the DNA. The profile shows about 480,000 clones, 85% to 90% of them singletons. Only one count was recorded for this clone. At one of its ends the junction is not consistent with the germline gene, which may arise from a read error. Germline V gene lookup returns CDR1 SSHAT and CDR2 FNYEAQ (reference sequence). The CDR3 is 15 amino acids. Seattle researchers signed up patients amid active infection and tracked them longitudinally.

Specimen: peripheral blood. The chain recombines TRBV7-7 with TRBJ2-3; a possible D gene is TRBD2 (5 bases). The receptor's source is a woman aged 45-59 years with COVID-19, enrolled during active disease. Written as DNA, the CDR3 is TGTGCCAGCAGCTTAGGAACTCTCGCCCGGGATATGCAGTATTTT. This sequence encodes CASSLGTLARDMQYF.